A selection of T cell receptor beta chains follows, all from one sample in a study of esophageal squamous cell carcinoma under preoperative chemotherapy. Via MiXCR, TCRdb re-called the PCR reads, giving one row per CDR3 protein. The sample holds tens of thousands of distinct CDR3 sequences, 40% to 60% seen once. Collection of the sample occurred from a patient given preoperative chemotherapy. These TCRs come from a human donor with esophageal squamous cell carcinoma. The donor label of this sample is uncertain. Both conserved end residues are part of each CDR3. D genes are given only for firm matches. For some rows the clone size is stated as once, few or many, or as a class when expanded; others skip it.

J gene,clone size,V gene,CDR3 length,D gene,CDR3 DNA,CDR3 protein
TRBJ2-3,many,TRBV6-1,14,TRBD2,TGTGCCAGCAGCGGGAGGGCCCGCCCCGATACGCAGTATTTT,CASSGRARPDTQYF
TRBJ2-7,many,TRBV6-1,13,-,TGTGCCAGCAGTGAAAGACAGGCTAGAGAGCAGTACTTC,CASSERQAREQYF
TRBJ2-3,-,TRBV7-2,16,TRBD2,TGTGCCAGCAGGGGACTGGGGGGGAGTGGGACAGATACGCAGTATTTT,CASRGLGGSGTDTQYF
TRBJ2-3,-,TRBV12-3/TRBV12-4,13,-,TGTGCCAGCGGCGATGGGGGCGCAGAGACCCAGTACTTT,CASGDGGAETQYF
TRBJ2-3,-,TRBV7-3,15,-,TGTGCCAGCAGCTTAGACGGAGGGGGCACAGATACGCAGTATTTT,CASSLDGGGTDTQYF
TRBJ2-7,many,TRBV7-2,12,-,TGTGCCAGCAGCTCTCCGGGGAGCGAGCAGTACTTC,CASSSPGSEQYF
TRBJ2-4,-,TRBV6-1,14,-,TGTGGCAGCAGGGCGCTGTGGGCCAAAGATACGCAGTATTTC,CGSRALWAKDTQYF
TRBJ2-3,-,TRBV7-8,15,TRBD2,TGTGCCAGCAGCTCGGGGGGACCCAGGACCGATAAGCAGTATTTT,CASSSGGPRTDKQYF
TRBJ2-1,-,TRBV5-4,16,-,TGTGCCAGCAGCTTGGCCGACCGAATCTCCTACAATGAGCAGTTCTTC,CASSLADRISYNEQFF
TRBJ2-5,-,TRBV7-3,17,-,TGTGCCAGCAGCGCGATACCCGCGGGCCGGGACCAAGAGACCCAGTACTTC,CASSAIPAGRDQETQYF
TRBJ2-5,-,TRBV10-2,12,-,TGCGCCAGCAGCAGGGTAGGAGAGGCCCAGAACTTC,CASSRVGEAQNF
TRBJ2-4,-,TRBV7-2,15,-,TGTGGCCGCAGCTTGGGGCTGCGAGCCAAAAACATTCAGTACTTC,CGRSLGLRAKNIQYF
TRBJ2-3,-,TRBV7-6,15,-,TGTGCCAGCAGCTCAGGGCCCTGGGCCACAGATACGCAGTATTTC,CASSSGPWATDTQYF
TRBJ2-7,many,TRBV7-9,15,TRBD2,TGTGCCAGCAGCCTGACTAGCAGAGCTTACAATGAGCAGTACTTC,CASSLTSRAYNEQYF
TRBJ2-3,-,TRBV7-2,19,-,TGTGCCAGCAGCCTTGTGGGCCTCTCGGGAGAGTGTGGGAAAGATACGCAGTACTTT,CASSLVGLSGECGKDTQYF
TRBJ2-7,-,TRBV7-2,12,-,TGTGCCAGCAGCTTAGCGGCAGATGCGCAGTACTTC,CASSLAADAQYF
TRBJ2-5,once,TRBV7-6,19,TRBD2,TGTGCCAGCAGCTTGGATCCGGGGCTCGGGGGGGGAGCCAAAGAGATTCAGTACTTC,CASSLDPGLGGGAKEIQYF
TRBJ1-2,medium-sized,TRBV7-2,12,-,TGTGCCAGCAGCTTAGTCGTCGAGGGCTACACCTTC,CASSLVVEGYTF
TRBJ2-3,-,TRBV20-1,15,TRBD2,TGCAGTGCTAAGGAGGGACTAGCGGGGTCGAATACGCAGTATTTT,CSAKEGLAGSNTQYF
TRBJ1-1,many,TRBV11-1,13,-,TGTGCCAGCAGCTTGGCATTTAACACTGAAGCTTTCTTT,CASSLAFNTEAFF
TRBJ2-2,-,TRBV5-8,14,TRBD2,TGTGCCAGCAGCGCCGGGACTAGCGGTTCGGAGCTGTTTTTT,CASSAGTSGSELFF
TRBJ2-2,-,TRBV7-9,15,-,TGTGTCCTCGGCCTCCGACCGGCGAACACCGGGGCGCAGTTTTTT,CVLGLRPANTGAQFF
TRBJ2-2,few,TRBV20-1,18,TRBD2,TGCAGTGCTAGAGGGTTAGCGGGAACGGGTTTTACGTCCGGGGAGCTGTTTTTT,CSARGLAGTGFTSGELFF
TRBJ2-7,few,TRBV7-6,13,-,TGTGCCAGCAGCTTGTCTGAGGGATACGAGCAGTACTTC,CASSLSEGYEQYF
TRBJ2-3,-,TRBV7-9,16,TRBD1,TGTGCCAGCAGCTTACCCGGGACAGACAACACCGATGCGCAGTATTTT,CASSLPGTDNTDAQYF
TRBJ2-7,-,TRBV7-3,13,-,TGTGCCAGCAGCCTACAGGGGCGGGATGAGCAGTACTTC,CASSLQGRDEQYF
TRBJ2-3,-,TRBV7-9,15,-,TGTGCCCGCGTAGCGGTGCTGGGGGGCAAAAATATGCAGTATTTT,CARVAVLGGKNMQYF
TRBJ2-3,once,TRBV7-3,15,-,TGTGCCGGGGGCTTCGGGGGACGGGGGACAGATACGCAGTATTTC,CAGGFGGRGTDTQYF
TRBJ2-3,-,TRBV4-2,13,-,TGTGCCAGCAGCCAAGTAATCCGAGATACGCAGTATTTT,CASSQVIRDTQYF
TRBJ2-5,few,TRBV7-2,17,TRBD2,TGTGCCAGCAGCTTAGGCGGGACTAGCGGGGGAGAAGAGACCCAGTACTTC,CASSLGGTSGGEETQYF
TRBJ2-3,medium-sized,TRBV7-2,15,TRBD2,TGTGCCAGCAGCCCCTCGGGCGGGGGGGGAGATACGCAGTATTTT,CASSPSGGGGDTQYF
TRBJ2-7,many,TRBV27,15,-,TGTGCCAGCAGTGGGAAAGGGGGAGGGCCCTACGAGCAGTACTTC,CASSGKGGGPYEQYF
TRBJ2-5,-,TRBV7-2,15,TRBD2,TGTGCCAGCAGCTTAGGGGTTCCGGGGCGGGGGGCGCAGTACTTC,CASSLGVPGRGAQYF
TRBJ2-3,few,TRBV7-2,15,TRBD2,TGTGCCAGCAGACCCACTAGCGGGGCAGGCAATGAGCAGTATTTT,CASRPTSGAGNEQYF
TRBJ2-1,-,TRBV5-4,12,-,TGTACCAGCAGCTTAAACCCCCTCGAGCAGTTCTTC,CTSSLNPLEQFF
TRBJ2-3,-,TRBV6-5,14,TRBD1,TGTGCCAGCAGTTACGACAGGGCCAAAGATACGCAGTATTTC,CASSYDRAKDTQYF
TRBJ2-1,-,TRBV7-3,14,TRBD2,TGTGCCAGCAGCCCCCGGCGGGAGCGACGTGAGCAGTTCTTC,CASSPRRERREQFF
TRBJ1-2,-,TRBV12-3/TRBV12-4,14,-,TGTGCCAGCAGTTTTATGCCCGACAGAGGAGGCTACACCTTC,CASSFMPDRGGYTF
TRBJ2-4,-,TRBV12-3/TRBV12-4,14,-,TGTGCGTGGATCGCGGGCCGGGCCCAAGACATCCAGTACTTC,CAWIAGRAQDIQYF
TRBJ2-5,once,TRBV7-2,15,-,TGTGCCGGCAGGACCGGGGGCAGTGCGGCAGATACCCAGTACTTC,CAGRTGGSAADTQYF
TRBJ2-1,many,TRBV12-3/TRBV12-4,14,-,TGTGCCAGCAGATTCGACGGCGCGTACAATGAGCAGTTCTTC,CASRFDGAYNEQFF
TRBJ2-5,many,TRBV7-3,15,TRBD1,TGTGCCAGCAGCCAAACCGGGACAGGGGGCGAGACCCAGTACTTC,CASSQTGTGGETQYF
TRBJ2-7,many,TRBV7-8,17,TRBD2,TGTGCCAGCAGCAAACTAGTAGCGGGAGGGCCCGCCTACGAGCAGTACTTC,CASSKLVAGGPAYEQYF
TRBJ2-5,-,TRBV7-6,19,-,TGTGCCAGCAGCTTGGATCCGCCCATCGGCGGCCGTGACAAAGACACTCAGTACTTC,CASSLDPPIGGRDKDTQYF
TRBJ2-1,many,TRBV5-1,14,TRBD2,TGCGCCAGTATACTAGCGGGAGGGACGGATGAGCAGTTCTTC,CASILAGGTDEQFF
TRBJ2-1,-,TRBV7-2,15,TRBD2,TGTGCCAGCAGCTTGGTGGCGGGAGCGGACGAGGAGCAGTTTTTC,CASSLVAGADEEQFF
TRBJ2-5,-,TRBV7-7,15,TRBD1,TGTGCCAGCAGCATTAGGACAGGGAGAGAGGAGACCCAGTACTTC,CASSIRTGREETQYF
TRBJ2-3,-,TRBV7-2,14,-,TGTGCGGGCGGCGGGGGCGGGGGCAAAGATACCCAGTATTTC,CAGGGGGGKDTQYF
TRBJ2-1,-,TRBV5-1,14,-,TGCGCCAGCAGCCTAGCTGGGGCGCAAAATGAGCAGTTCTTC,CASSLAGAQNEQFF